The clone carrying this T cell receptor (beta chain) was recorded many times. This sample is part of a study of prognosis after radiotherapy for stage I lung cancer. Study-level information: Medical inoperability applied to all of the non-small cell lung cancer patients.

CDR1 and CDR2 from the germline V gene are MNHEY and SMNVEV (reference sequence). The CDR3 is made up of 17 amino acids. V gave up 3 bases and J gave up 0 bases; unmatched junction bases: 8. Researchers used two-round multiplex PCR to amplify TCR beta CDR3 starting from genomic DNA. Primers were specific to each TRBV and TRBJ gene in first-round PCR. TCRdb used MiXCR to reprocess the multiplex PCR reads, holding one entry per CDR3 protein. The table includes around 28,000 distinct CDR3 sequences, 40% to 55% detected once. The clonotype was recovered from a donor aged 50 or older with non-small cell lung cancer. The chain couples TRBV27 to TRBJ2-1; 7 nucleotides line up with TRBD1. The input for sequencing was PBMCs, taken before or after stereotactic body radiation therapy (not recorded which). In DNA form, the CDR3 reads TGTGCCAGCAGTTTCCGGCCGGGACAGAGCTCCTACAATGAGCAGTTCTTC. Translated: CASSFRPGQSSYNEQFF.